This TCR beta chain was recorded in a study of CD8 T cells in Susac syndrome. The wider study: When their blood was taken, patients with Susac syndrome were therapy-naive, taking corticosteroids, or taking intravenous immunoglobulin alone.

Random hexamers primed reverse transcription of roughly 0.5 to 1 ug RNA. With immunoSEQ multiplex PCR, TCR beta CDR3 was amplified across 54 Vbeta and 13 Jbeta. TCRdb redid the calling of the immunoSEQ multiplex PCR reads with MiXCR, one entry per CDR3 protein. The sample yields 130,000 to 150,000 distinct CDR3 sequences, around 95% seen once. Germline V gene data show CDR1 as LGHNA and CDR2 as YNFKEQ. Trimming removed 0 bases from V and 5 bases from J, with 18 bases in between. The CDR3 consists of 17 residues. The sequencing sample was made of CD4+ T cells from PBMCs. The chain has TRBV4-2 and TRBJ2-3; perhaps TRBD1 as D (6 bases). This TCR came from a human donor with Susac syndrome. CDR3 loop: CASSQEGRTEIQDTQYF. In DNA form, the CDR3 reads TGTGCCAGCAGCCAAGAGGGGCGGACAGAGATACAAGATACGCAGTATTTT.